Listed here is a single T cell receptor beta chain. Its antigen is not identified. The germline CDR1 and CDR2 sequences are SEHNR and FQNEAQ (reference sequence). The CDR3 extends over 11 amino acids. The ends were cut back, 3 bases at V and 7 bases at J, with 7 bases in the middle. This sample is part of a study of cytomegalovirus exposure and HLA in healthy donors. General study findings and limits: Cytomegalovirus-associated TCR beta chains were listed, numbering 164. Earlier analysis yielded a pattern in which most TCR beta V segments were productive about 87% or about 30% of the time. In vitro data verified a few CMV-associated chains as specific for CMV antigens.

PCR used 60 Vbeta primers and 13 Jbeta primers. The repertoire was sequenced with immunoSEQ multiplex PCR; TCRdb's copy has only in-frame clones and lacks some. This repertoire includes 100,000 to 150,000 clones. Specimen: PBMCs. The sequence was collected from a middle-aged man in good health and CMV-seronegative. The chain combines TRBV7-9 with TRBJ2-7; no firm D call. CDR3 region: CASSLQREQYF. CDR3 sequence (DNA): TGTGCCAGCAGCTTGCAGAGGGAGCAGTACTTC.